This is a list of T cell receptor beta chains from one sample in a study of T cell repertoires in cytomegalovirus infection. TCRdb reprocessed the reads with MiXCR, giving one entry per CDR3 protein. The table lists approximately 240,000 distinct CDR3 sequences, 9% to 15% of them singletons. Specimen: PBMCs. All receptors come from a human donor in good health (CMV status not recorded). Some clones in this sample may be carry-over from other donors' samples. Each CDR3 is given with its conserved first and last residue. D genes are given only for firm matches. Size values are once, few and many counts, or a class for expanded clones, and some rows have none.

abundance	d_gene	v_gene	j_gene	CDR3nt	CDR3aa
many	-	TRBV5-4	TRBJ2-7	TGTGCCAGCAGCTTGGCCGGGACCCCCTACGAGCAGTACTTC	CASSLAGTPYEQYF
many	-	TRBV7-2	TRBJ1-4	TGTGCCAGCAGCGACAGGAACAATGAAAAACTGTTTTTT	CASSDRNNEKLFF
-	TRBD1	TRBV20-1	TRBJ2-5	TGCAGTGCTAGTTGGACAGGAGGTCAAGAGACCCAGTACTTC	CSASWTGGQETQYF
few	-	TRBV14	TRBJ2-2	TGTGCCAGCAGCCAAGCGGGCGCCGGGGAGCTGTTTTTT	CASSQAGAGELFF
many	-	TRBV28	TRBJ1-1	TGTGCCAGCAGTCCGACCGTGGTTCCTGCGGCTTTCTTT	CASSPTVVPAAFF
many	TRBD2	TRBV7-2	TRBJ2-7	TGTGCCAGCAAACTGCTAGCGGGAGGTTACGAGCAGTACTTC	CASKLLAGGYEQYF
many	-	TRBV19	TRBJ2-5	TGTGCCAGTACCCCTGGAACCCTTGGGGAGACCCAGTACTTC	CASTPGTLGETQYF
many	TRBD1	TRBV12-3/TRBV12-4	TRBJ1-6	TGTGCCAGCAGGGGGACAGGGAGCAATTCACCCCTCCACTTT	CASRGTGSNSPLHF
few	TRBD1	TRBV27	TRBJ2-2	TGTGCCAGCAGTCCCGCATCGACAGGGTTCCGGGCGAACACCGGGGAGCTGTTTTTT	CASSPASTGFRANTGELFF
few	-	TRBV20-1	TRBJ2-5	TGCAGTGCTAGACTACGGCTTTTACAAGAGACCCAGTACTTC	CSARLRLLQETQYF
many	-	TRBV12-3/TRBV12-4	TRBJ2-3	TGTGCCAGCAGCCCCCGGGCTAGCGGCACAGATACGCAGTATTTT	CASSPRASGTDTQYF
many	-	TRBV7-2	TRBJ1-2	TGTGCCAGCAGCTCGGAAGAACATTCCTTC	CASSSEEHSF
many	TRBD2	TRBV2	TRBJ2-1	TGTGCCAGCAGTGATCTAGCGGGGTACTACAATGAGCAGTTCTTC	CASSDLAGYYNEQFF
-	-	TRBV11-2	TRBJ2-2	TGTGCCAGCAGCTTGGGCTATTTGGAGGCCGGGGAGCTGTTTTTT	CASSLGYLEAGELFF
few	-	TRBV12-3/TRBV12-4	TRBJ2-4	TGTGCCAGCAGCATTGACGAAAACATTCAGTACTTC	CASSIDENIQYF
many	-	TRBV12-3/TRBV12-4	TRBJ1-6	TGTGCCAGCAGCTTATCAAGCAGGGCTTCACCCCTCCACTTT	CASSLSSRASPLHF
few	TRBD1	TRBV28	TRBJ1-4	TGTGCCAGCAGGGGGCCAGGGGGTAATGAAAAACTGTTTTTT	CASRGPGGNEKLFF
-	-	TRBV11-3	TRBJ1-1	TGTGCCAGCAGCTTAGAAGGGTCCAGGGGACGAGGGACTGAAGCTTTCTTT	CASSLEGSRGRGTEAFF
-	-	TRBV2	TRBJ2-4	TGTGCCAGCAGTGTAGGCAGCCGAAGTGGCAAAAACATTCAGTACTTC	CASSVGSRSGKNIQYF
many	-	TRBV4-3	TRBJ1-6	TGCGCCAGCAGCCAAGAGTTGAGAAATTCACCCCTCCACTTT	CASSQELRNSPLHF
-	-	TRBV14	TRBJ2-7	TGTGCCAGCAGCCACCCCTCGGGCGACGTCTACGAGCAGTACTTC	CASSHPSGDVYEQYF
many	-	TRBV19	TRBJ2-5	TGTGCCAGTAGTACTCAACACAGGAGAAGCCCGAAAGAGACCCAGTACTTC	CASSTQHRRSPKETQYF
many	-	TRBV7-2	TRBJ1-5	TGTGCCAGCAGCTTAGTGGTCTGGGTTGATAGCAATCAGCCCCAGCATTTT	CASSLVVWVDSNQPQHF
many	-	TRBV7-2	TRBJ1-1	TGTGCCAGCAGAACATCGGGAGACCCGGTGACTGAAGCTTTCTTT	CASRTSGDPVTEAFF
many	TRBD2	TRBV7-2	TRBJ2-7	TGTGCCAGCAGCTCCCCGGGACTAGCGGGAAGGGAGCAGTACTTC	CASSSPGLAGREQYF
few	TRBD1	TRBV24-1	TRBJ2-6	TGTGCCACCAGCACAGGGGATTCTGGGGCCAACGTCCTGACTTTC	CATSTGDSGANVLTF
many	-	TRBV29-1	TRBJ2-3	TGCAGCGTGGGGGGTGCCCTCTTCACAGATACGCAGTATTTT	CSVGGALFTDTQYF
many	-	TRBV12-3/TRBV12-4	TRBJ1-1	TGTGCCACCCGGCGGGTTGCTGAAGCTTTCTTT	CATRRVAEAFF
few	-	TRBV12-3/TRBV12-4	TRBJ2-2	TGTGCCAGCAGCCAGACTAGTCCTGGTGTCGGGGAGCTGTTTTTT	CASSQTSPGVGELFF
many	TRBD2	TRBV7-2	TRBJ2-5	TGTGCCACCAAAGGCGGATCTAGCGGGAGCGAGACCCAGTACTTC	CATKGGSSGSETQYF
-	-	TRBV20-1	TRBJ2-1	TGCAGTGCCCTTCCGGGACCTCTAAACAATGAGCAGTTCTTC	CSALPGPLNNEQFF
many	TRBD2	TRBV4-2	TRBJ2-7	TGTGCCAGCAGCCAAGACTGGACTAGCGGGAGTCTGGGAGTATCAAACGAGCAGTACTTC	CASSQDWTSGSLGVSNEQYF
many	TRBD2	TRBV29-1	TRBJ2-2	TGCAGCGGTAGGGAGGGCGGAGCGAACACCGGGGAGCTGTTTTTT	CSGREGGANTGELFF
few	-	TRBV29-1	TRBJ1-1	TGCAGCGTTGGGGCAGCCGAAGCTTTCTTT	CSVGAAEAFF
-	-	TRBV14	TRBJ1-2	TGTGCCAGCAGCCAATCGAGGGCAGGTCAAGGCTACACCTTC	CASSQSRAGQGYTF
many	-	TRBV12-3/TRBV12-4	TRBJ1-5	TGTGCCAGCAGCCTGGACGCCGAGTCGGGTCAGCCCCAGCATTTT	CASSLDAESGQPQHF
many	-	TRBV4-2	TRBJ1-2	TGTGCCAGCAGCCAAGTTGAGTTGCAGGGCCTGGATGGCTACACCTTC	CASSQVELQGLDGYTF
few	-	TRBV19	TRBJ2-2	TGTGCCAGTACCTATCATCGAGAGAACGGGGAGCTGTTTTTT	CASTYHRENGELFF
-	-	TRBV6-2/TRBV6-3	TRBJ1-2	TGTGCCAGCAGGACCCCAGGGCAGCCTAGTGGCTACACCTTC	CASRTPGQPSGYTF
many	-	TRBV7-9	TRBJ2-7	TGTGCCAGCAGCTTAGGGGGCCACGAGCAGTACTTC	CASSLGGHEQYF
many	TRBD2	TRBV7-6	TRBJ2-7	TGTGCCAGCAGCTCCGGACTAGATTACGAGCAGTACTTC	CASSSGLDYEQYF
-	-	TRBV2	TRBJ2-3	TGTGCCAGCAGTGAGACTAGAATGGGCACAGATACGCAGTATTTT	CASSETRMGTDTQYF